This entry lists 30 T cell receptor beta chains sequenced from one sample in a study of shared clonotypes between healthy human individuals. Some clones are missing from TCRdb's copy, which holds only in-frame ones; the method was immunoSEQ multiplex PCR. The sample carries some 2,100,000 clones, approximately 94% recorded once. Sample: naive CD4+ T cells sorted from blood. The sample's subset: CD45RA+ positively selected. These receptors came from a man aged 18 to 29 in good health.

The chain carries TRBV5-1 and TRBJ1-1, with D uncertain. Germline V gives CDR1 SGHRS, CDR2 YFSETQ. This CDR3 has 13 residues. With 3 bases removed from V and 1 base from J, the gap between germline ends came to 7 bases. The CDR3 loop reads CASSSGKNTEAFF. CDR3 nucleotide sequence: TGCGCCAGCAGCTCTGGGAAGAACACTGAAGCTTTCTTT.

The chain carries TRBV30 and TRBJ1-4, with TRBD1 as a possible D gene (5 bases). The V and J ends lost 2 bases and 4 bases respectively, with 11 bases between them. The CDR3 covers 14 residues. CDR1 is GTSNPN and CDR2 is SVGIG in the germline V gene (reference sequence). The CDR3 DNA reads as TGTGCCTGGAGTCCGGGACTCTTTAATGAAAAACTGTTTTTT. Encoded protein: CAWSPGLFNEKLFF.

Note on this clone: Other nucleotide sequences from this sample produce the same CDR3. The CDR3 sequence: CASSLGTSGSDTQYF. In DNA form, the CDR3 reads TGTGCCAGCAGCTTAGGGACTAGCGGGTCGGATACGCAGTATTTT. The rearrangement links TRBV7-2 to TRBJ2-3, with 11 positions matching TRBD2. J lost 6 bases, V lost 1 base, and 3 bases had no gene match. Germline lookup yields CDR1 SGHTA and CDR2 FQGNSA. The CDR3 extends over 15 amino acids.

The rearrangement uses TRBV19 and TRBJ1-2; D uncertain. Germline CDR1 and CDR2: LNHDA and SQIVND (reference sequence). The V gene lost 4 bases and the J gene lost 5 bases, with 8 bases spanning the gap. The CDR3 is made up of 12 amino acids. The CDR3 loop reads CASSRMQYGYTF. Here the CDR3 DNA reads TGTGCCAGTAGTAGAATGCAATATGGCTACACCTTC.

This clone occurred once. This chain's CDR3 is CASSRDGATNTEAFF. Written as DNA, the CDR3 is TGTGCCAGCAGCCGCGACGGAGCAACGAACACTGAAGCTTTCTTT. The rearrangement uses TRBV7-9 and TRBJ1-1; D not resolved. The V gene lost 5 bases and the J gene lost 1 base, with 14 bases spanning the gap. The CDR3 is 15 residues long. The V gene's germline CDR1 is SEHNR and CDR2 FQNEAQ (reference sequence).

Only one count was recorded for this clone. The J gene is TRBJ2-7, the V gene TRBV20-1; D not resolved. CDR3 size: 11 residues. Trimming cost V 3 bases and J 6 bases, with 9 bases left between them. Germline V CDR1 and CDR2: DFQATT, SNEGSKA (reference sequence). CDR3 sequence: CSASAFGEQYF. DNA for the CDR3: TGCAGTGCTAGCGCTTTCGGCGAGCAGTACTTC.

Only one count was recorded for this clone. The chain combines TRBV27 with TRBJ2-2, with 10 bases matching TRBD2. The CDR3 runs to 16 residues. V trimming: 8 bases; J trimming: 7 bases; junction bases outside the gene matches: 13. Per germline, CDR1 MNHEY and CDR2 SMNVEV (reference sequence). The CDR3 reads CASCKRSGGAGGELFF. CDR3 DNA: TGTGCCAGCTGCAAGAGGAGCGGGGGGGCAGGCGGGGAGCTGTTTTTT.

On this clone: Other nucleotide sequences in the sample specify the same CDR3. The V gene is TRBV4-3, the J gene TRBJ2-3; D ambiguous. V lost 0 bases and J 0 bases, leaving 4 bases between the germline ends. The germline CDR1 and CDR2 sequences are LGHNA and YSLEER. CDR3 size: 14 residues. For the CDR3, the DNA is TGCGCCAGCAGCCAAGACGGCAGCACAGATACGCAGTATTTT. It encodes CASSQDGSTDTQYF.

The chain has TRBV6-5 and TRBJ1-2, with TRBD1 identical over 7 bases. Per the germline V gene, CDR1 is MNHEY and CDR2 is SVGAGI. The CDR3 runs to 13 residues. The trim removed 6 bases at V and 6 bases at J, leaving 7 bases unmatched. The CDR3 region has the DNA TGTGCCAGCAGCCGATCCGGGACAGATGGCTACACCTTC. Amino acids: CASSRSGTDGYTF.

The genes are TRBV5-1 and TRBJ2-7; possibly TRBD1 for D (5 bases). Germline CDR1 and CDR2: SGHRS and YFSETQ. The CDR3 covers 12 residues. V shed 4 bases and J shed 1 base, with 6 bases lying between them. The CDR3 spells CASSRGSYEQYF. The CDR3 coding sequence is TGCGCCAGCAGCAGGGGATCCTACGAGCAGTACTTC.

The chain joins TRBV28 to TRBJ1-5, with D possibly matching TRBD1 (5 bases). The CDR3 totals 17 residues. CDR1 is MDHEN, CDR2 SYDVKM, per germline. With 2 bases removed from V and 2 bases from J, the gap between germline ends came to 16 bases. The CDR3 here is CASSLGAVFRGNQPQHF. The CDR3 nucleotides read TGTGCCAGCAGTTTAGGGGCGGTATTTCGGGGCAATCAGCCCCAGCATTTT.

A word on this clone: One junction end disagrees with the germline gene, perhaps due to a read error. The chain couples TRBV10-3 to TRBJ2-3; no clear D. The CDR3 spans 12 residues. The germline V gene encodes CDR1 ENHRY and CDR2 SYGVKD. The CDR3 spells CAIGESPDTQYF. DNA of the CDR3: TGTGCCATCGGTGAGAGTCCGGATACGCAGTATTTT.

V and J are TRBV27 and TRBJ2-7; 7 nucleotides line up with TRBD2. Trimming cost V 2 bases and J 5 bases; bases outside gene matches: 6. This CDR3 region has 14 residues. CDR1 and CDR2 (germline): MNHEY, SMNVEV (reference sequence). The CDR3 DNA follows: TGTGCCAGCAGTTTAGGGAGGGATGTCGACGAGCAGTACTTC. Translating gives CASSLGRDVDEQYF.

The rearrangement joins TRBV19 to TRBJ1-1; 7 nucleotides line up with TRBD1. CDR3 length: 13 amino acids. CDR1 LNHDA and CDR2 SQIVND come from the germline V gene (reference sequence). V was clipped by 6 bases and J by 9 bases; unmatched bases: 10. This CDR3 is CASRPGGQPKAFF. In DNA, the CDR3 is TGTGCCAGTAGACCAGGGGGGCAGCCTAAAGCTTTCTTT.

Details on this clone: This sample includes further DNA sequences coding for the same CDR3. The chain links TRBV18 to TRBJ2-2; no clear D gene. Germline V gene data show CDR1 as KGHSH and CDR2 as LQKENI. This CDR3 region has 14 residues. Between the trimmed V and J ends, which lost 3 bases and 3 bases, there was a span of 8 bases. In DNA form, the CDR3 reads TGTGCCAGCTCACCTCGGACGGACACCGGGGAGCTGTTTTTT. As protein: CASSPRTDTGELFF. Drawing the rest from reference TRBV18 and TRBJ2-2, the complete variable domain is NAGVMQNPRHLVRRRGQEARLRCSPMKGHSHVYWYRQLPEEGLKFMVYLQKENIIDESGMPKERFSAEFPKEGPSILRIQQVVRGDSAAYFCASSPRTDTGELFFGEGSRLTVL.

This rearrangement joins TRBV9 to TRBJ2-2; perhaps TRBD1 as D (5 bases). The germline V gene has CDR1 SGDLS and CDR2 YYNGEE. This CDR3 is 16 amino acids long. V was clipped by 1 base and J by 4 bases, with 14 bases between them. DNA of the CDR3: TGTGCCAGCAGCGTACGTAAAGGGGTGGGCACCGGGGAGCTGTTTTTT. It translates to CASSVRKGVGTGELFF.

This clone was found once. The rearrangement links TRBV30 to TRBJ1-6; TRBD1 agrees at 7 bases. The CDR3 sequence is 15 residues long. The junction had 10 bases not matched to a gene; V was cut back by 4 bases and J by 7 bases. The germline V gene has CDR1 GTSNPN and CDR2 SVGIG (reference sequence). The DNA for the CDR3 is TGTGCCTGGACCACACCGGGACAGTTCAATTCACCCCTCCACTTT. It translates to CAWTTPGQFNSPLHF.

V is TRBV15 and J is TRBJ2-7; no clear D gene. This CDR3 is built from 14 residues. CDR1 is LNHNV, CDR2 YYDKDF, per germline (reference sequence). The V gene lost 2 bases and the J gene lost 3 bases, with 11 bases spanning the gap. This CDR3 is CATSRRVTGYEQYF. The CDR3 region has the DNA TGTGCCACCAGCAGAAGGGTTACGGGCTACGAGCAGTACTTC.

The rearrangement joins TRBV4-1 to TRBJ2-3; 10 positions match TRBD2. The CDR3 is 16 amino acids. Germline-derived CDR1 and CDR2 are MGHRA and YSYEKL. V shed 4 bases, J shed 3 bases, and the junction held 7 bases outside the gene matches. The CDR3 DNA reads as TGCGCCAGCAGCCGCGGAGCGGGGGGGCTTACAGATACGCAGTATTTT. Translating gives CASSRGAGGLTDTQYF.

Remarks on this clone: Different DNA sequences within this sample yield the same CDR3. The J gene is TRBJ2-7, the V gene TRBV5-1, with TRBD1 matching 8 bases. This CDR3 comprises 13 residues. J lost 2 bases, V lost 3 bases, and 1 base had no gene match. Germline CDR1 SGHRS, CDR2 YFSETQ. CDR3 DNA sequence: TGCGCCAGCAGCTCGACAGGGGCCTACGAGCAGTACTTC. The encoded protein is CASSSTGAYEQYF.

The chain uses TRBV6-5 and TRBJ2-5; D not resolved. The V end lost 2 bases, the J end lost 3 bases, and 7 bases lay between the germline ends. This CDR3 has 13 residues. Germline CDR1 MNHEY, CDR2 SVGAGI. This CDR3 reads CASSYRAEETQYF. CDR3 DNA sequence: TGTGCCAGCAGTTACAGGGCGGAAGAGACCCAGTACTTC.

A single count supports this clone. The gene calls are TRBV5-1 and TRBJ2-3, with a tentative D call TRBD1 (5 bases). CDR3 length: 15 residues. Germline values: CDR1 SGHRS, CDR2 YFSETQ. V lost 3 bases, J lost 4 bases, and 15 bases lay in between. DNA for the CDR3: TGCGCCAGCAGCTCCCAGGGCAGGGCGGCAGATACGCAGTATTTT. It codes for CASSSQGRAADTQYF.

V is TRBV10-1 and J is TRBJ1-2, with a possible D match to TRBD1 (5 bases). The CDR3 covers 13 residues. V lost 3 bases and J 4 bases, leaving 9 bases between the germline ends. CDR1 WNHNN and CDR2 SYGVQD come from the germline V gene (reference sequence). The CDR3, as DNA: TGCGCCAGCAGTGATGGGGGTCCCTATGGCTACACCTTC. Protein sequence: CASSDGGPYGYTF.

The chain joins TRBV12-5 to TRBJ1-1, with TRBD1 as a possible D gene (5 bases). V lost 6 bases and J 1 base, leaving 18 bases between the germline ends. Germline CDR1 and CDR2: LGHNT and FRNRAP. CDR3 size: 16 residues. This CDR3 is CASGGTWTGENTEAFF. The CDR3, as DNA: TGTGCTAGTGGGGGGACCTGGACGGGAGAGAACACTGAAGCTTTCTTT. Full variable domain (missing parts from reference TRBV12-5 and TRBJ1-1): DARVTQTPRHKVTEMGQEVTMRCQPILGHNTVFWYRQTMMQGLELLAYFRNRAPLDDSGMPKDRFSAEMPDATLATLKIQPSEPRDSAVYFCASGGTWTGENTEAFFGQGTRLTVV.

The V call is TRBV11-1, the J call TRBJ1-6, with TRBD1 as a possible D gene (5 bases). This CDR3 contains 18 residues. V dropped 5 bases and J dropped 5 bases, with 22 bases sitting between them. CDR1 and CDR2 from the germline V gene are SGHAT and FQDESV (reference sequence). This CDR3 is CASSTIGSGGVNNSPLHF. The CDR3 DNA reads TGTGCCAGCAGCACAATAGGATCTGGGGGGGTGAATAATTCACCCCTCCACTTT.

This rearrangement joins TRBV27 to TRBJ2-1; unclear D gene. This CDR3 spans 15 amino acids. Looked up from germline, CDR1 is MNHEY and CDR2 is SMNVEV (reference sequence). V was shortened by 5 bases and J by 8 bases, with 19 bases between the two germline ends. CDR3 loop: CASSERRLPTDEQFF. CDR3 sequence (DNA): TGTGCCAGCAGTGAACGACGGCTTCCTACCGATGAGCAGTTCTTC.

The gene calls are TRBV2 and TRBJ2-7; D call uncertain. The CDR3 sequence is 15 residues long. The V gene's germline CDR1 is SNHLY and CDR2 FYNNEI. Trimming pared 0 bases from V and 0 bases from J, leaving 9 bases between. CDR3: CASSEAPSSSYEQYF. The DNA of the CDR3 is TGTGCCAGCAGTGAAGCGCCGAGTAGCTCCTACGAGCAGTACTTC.

This clone was detected once. CDR3 residues: CASRGGQGAYEQYF. CDR3 sequence (DNA): TGTGCCAGCAGAGGGGGACAGGGGGCCTACGAGCAGTACTTC. J is TRBJ2-7 and V is TRBV6-1, with TRBD1 matching 11 bases. This CDR3 has 14 residues. Germline CDR1 reads MNHNS; CDR2 reads SASEGT. J was trimmed by 2 bases and V by 6 bases; bases with no gene match: 3.

This chain links TRBV5-4 with TRBJ1-1, with D possibly matching TRBD1 (5 bases). Trimming took off 4 bases at V and 6 bases at J, with 19 bases between the two ends. CDR1 and CDR2 (germline): SGHNT, YYREEE (reference sequence). The CDR3 covers 15 residues. CDR3 sequence (DNA): TGTGCCAGCAGCGGGGAACTCGGGGCGTTATCTGAAGCTTTCTTT. Its translation is CASSGELGALSEAFF.

This clone was seen just once. Other DNA sequences in the same sample also yield this CDR3. The V gene is TRBV6-5, the J gene TRBJ1-4; 7 bases are a match to TRBD1. V lost 6 bases to trimming and J lost 4 bases; unmatched junction nucleotides: 5. The CDR3 contains 14 residues. The germline gives CDR1 MNHEY, CDR2 SVGAGI. This CDR3 is CASSRGQNNEKLFF. In DNA, the CDR3 is TGTGCCAGCAGCCGGGGACAGAATAATGAAAAACTGTTTTTT.